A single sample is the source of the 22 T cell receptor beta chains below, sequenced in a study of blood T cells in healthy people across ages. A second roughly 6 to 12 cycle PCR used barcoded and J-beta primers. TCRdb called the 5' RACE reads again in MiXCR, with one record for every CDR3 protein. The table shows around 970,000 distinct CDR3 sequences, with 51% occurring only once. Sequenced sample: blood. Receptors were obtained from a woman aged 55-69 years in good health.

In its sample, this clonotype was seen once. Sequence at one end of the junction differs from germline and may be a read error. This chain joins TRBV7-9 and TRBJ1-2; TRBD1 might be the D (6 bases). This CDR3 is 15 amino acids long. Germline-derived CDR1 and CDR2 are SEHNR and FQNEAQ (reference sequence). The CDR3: CASSLDRERNYGHTF. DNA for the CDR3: TGTGCCAGCAGCTTAGACAGGGAGCGGAACTATGGCCACACCTTC.

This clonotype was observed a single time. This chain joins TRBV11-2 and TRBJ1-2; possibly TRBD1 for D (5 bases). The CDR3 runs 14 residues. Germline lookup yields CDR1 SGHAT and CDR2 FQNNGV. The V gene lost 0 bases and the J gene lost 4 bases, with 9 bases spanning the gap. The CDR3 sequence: CASSLERGLYGYTF. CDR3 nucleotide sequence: TGTGCCAGCAGCTTAGAAAGGGGACTCTATGGCTACACCTTC.

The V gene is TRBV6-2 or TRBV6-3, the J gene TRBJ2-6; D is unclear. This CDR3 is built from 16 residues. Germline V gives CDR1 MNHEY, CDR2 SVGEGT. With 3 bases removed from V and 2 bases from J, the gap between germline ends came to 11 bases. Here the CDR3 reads CASSYVTRTGANVLTF. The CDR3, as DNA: TGTGCCAGCAGTTATGTGACCCGTACTGGGGCCAACGTCCTGACTTTC.

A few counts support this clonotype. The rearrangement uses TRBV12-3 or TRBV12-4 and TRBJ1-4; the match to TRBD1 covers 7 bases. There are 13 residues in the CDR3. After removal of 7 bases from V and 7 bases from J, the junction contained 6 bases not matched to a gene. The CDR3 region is CASIRTGGEKLFF. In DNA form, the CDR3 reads TGTGCCAGCATCCGGACAGGAGGTGAAAAACTGTTTTTT.

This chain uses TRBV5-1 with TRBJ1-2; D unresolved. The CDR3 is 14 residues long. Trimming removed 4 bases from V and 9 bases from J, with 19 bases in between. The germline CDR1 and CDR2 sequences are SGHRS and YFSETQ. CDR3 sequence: CASSVEGAGLRYTF. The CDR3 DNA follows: TGCGCCAGCAGCGTAGAGGGAGCTGGGCTGCGCTACACCTTC.

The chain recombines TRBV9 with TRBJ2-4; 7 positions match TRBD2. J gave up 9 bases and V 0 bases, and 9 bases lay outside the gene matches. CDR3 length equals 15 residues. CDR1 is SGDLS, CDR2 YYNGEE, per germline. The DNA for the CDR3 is TGTGCCAGCAGCGTAGACGGGGGAGGGCGAGGCATTCAGTACTTC. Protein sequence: CASSVDGGGRGIQYF.

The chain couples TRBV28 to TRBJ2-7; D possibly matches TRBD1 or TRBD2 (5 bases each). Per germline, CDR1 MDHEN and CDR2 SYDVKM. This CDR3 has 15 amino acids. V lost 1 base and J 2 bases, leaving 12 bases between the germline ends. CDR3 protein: CASSLFPGRPYEQYF. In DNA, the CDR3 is TGTGCCAGCAGTTTATTCCCAGGGAGACCCTACGAGCAGTACTTC.

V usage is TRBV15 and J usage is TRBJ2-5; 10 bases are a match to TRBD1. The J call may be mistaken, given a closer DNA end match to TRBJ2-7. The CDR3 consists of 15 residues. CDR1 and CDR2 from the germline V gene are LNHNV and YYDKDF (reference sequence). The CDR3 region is CATSRDRTGGYEQYF. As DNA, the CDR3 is TGTGCCACCAGCAGAGATCGGACAGGGGGCTACGAGCAGTACTTC.

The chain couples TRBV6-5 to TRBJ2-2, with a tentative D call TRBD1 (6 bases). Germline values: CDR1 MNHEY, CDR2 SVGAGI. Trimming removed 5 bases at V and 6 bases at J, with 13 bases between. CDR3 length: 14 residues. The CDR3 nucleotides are TGTGCCAGCAGTGACCGACAGGTGGCCGGGGAGCTGTTTTTT. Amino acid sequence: CASSDRQVAGELFF.

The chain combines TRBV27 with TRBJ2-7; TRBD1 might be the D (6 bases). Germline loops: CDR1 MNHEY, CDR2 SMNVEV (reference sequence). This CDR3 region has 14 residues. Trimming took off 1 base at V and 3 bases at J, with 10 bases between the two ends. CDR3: CASSLLWGHYEQYF. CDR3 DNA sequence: TGTGCCAGCAGTTTATTATGGGGGCACTACGAGCAGTACTTC.

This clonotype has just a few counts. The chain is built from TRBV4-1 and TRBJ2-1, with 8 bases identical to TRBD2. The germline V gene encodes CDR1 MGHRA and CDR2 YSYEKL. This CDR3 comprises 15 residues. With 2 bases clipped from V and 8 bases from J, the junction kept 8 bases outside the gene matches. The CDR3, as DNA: TGCGCCAGCAGCCAAATCGGGGGGGGGATCGATGAGCAGTTCTTC. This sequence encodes CASSQIGGGIDEQFF.

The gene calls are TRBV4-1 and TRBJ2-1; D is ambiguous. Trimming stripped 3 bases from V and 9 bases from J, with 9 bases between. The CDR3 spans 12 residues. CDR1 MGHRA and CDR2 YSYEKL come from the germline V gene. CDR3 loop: CASSHGNSEQFF. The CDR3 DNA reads TGCGCCAGCAGCCATGGAAACTCTGAGCAGTTCTTC.

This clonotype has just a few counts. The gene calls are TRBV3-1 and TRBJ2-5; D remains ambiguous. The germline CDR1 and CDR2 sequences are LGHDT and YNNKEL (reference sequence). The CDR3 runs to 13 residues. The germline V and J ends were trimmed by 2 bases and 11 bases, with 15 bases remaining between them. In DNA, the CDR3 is TGTGCCAGCAGCCAATTCCTGGCGGTTGGGCAGTACTTC. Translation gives CASSQFLAVGQYF.

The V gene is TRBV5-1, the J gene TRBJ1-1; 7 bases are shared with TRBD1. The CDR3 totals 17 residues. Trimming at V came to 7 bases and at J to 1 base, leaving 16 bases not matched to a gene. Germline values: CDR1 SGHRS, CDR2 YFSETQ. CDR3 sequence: CASRLTGQLRANTEAFF. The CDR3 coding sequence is TGCGCCAGCCGTCTGACGGGACAGTTGAGGGCGAACACTGAAGCTTTCTTT.

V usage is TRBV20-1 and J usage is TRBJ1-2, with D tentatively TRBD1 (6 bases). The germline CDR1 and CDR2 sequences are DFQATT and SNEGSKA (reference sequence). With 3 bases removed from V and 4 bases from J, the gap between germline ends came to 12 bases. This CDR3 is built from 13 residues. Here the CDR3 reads CSASETGSYGYTF. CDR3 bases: TGCAGTGCTAGCGAAACAGGGAGCTATGGCTACACCTTC.

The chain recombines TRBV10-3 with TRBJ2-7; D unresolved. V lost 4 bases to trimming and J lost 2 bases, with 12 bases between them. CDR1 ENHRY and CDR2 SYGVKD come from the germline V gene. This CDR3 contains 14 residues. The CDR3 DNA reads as TGTGCCATCAGTGTGGTTGACGCGCCCTACGAGCAGTACTTC. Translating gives CAISVVDAPYEQYF.

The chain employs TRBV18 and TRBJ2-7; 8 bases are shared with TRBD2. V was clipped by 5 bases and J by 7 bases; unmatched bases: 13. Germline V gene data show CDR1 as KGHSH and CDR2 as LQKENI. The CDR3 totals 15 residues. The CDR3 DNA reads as TGTGCCAGCTCATCCCGGACTAGCTTTTACAATGAGCAGTACTTC. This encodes CASSSRTSFYNEQYF.

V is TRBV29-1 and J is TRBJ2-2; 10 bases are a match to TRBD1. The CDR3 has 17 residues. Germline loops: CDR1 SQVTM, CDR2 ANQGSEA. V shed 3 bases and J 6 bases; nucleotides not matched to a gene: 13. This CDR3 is CSVEGWRGQGLSGELFF. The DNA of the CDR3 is TGCAGCGTTGAGGGTTGGCGGGGACAGGGGTTATCCGGGGAGCTGTTTTTT.

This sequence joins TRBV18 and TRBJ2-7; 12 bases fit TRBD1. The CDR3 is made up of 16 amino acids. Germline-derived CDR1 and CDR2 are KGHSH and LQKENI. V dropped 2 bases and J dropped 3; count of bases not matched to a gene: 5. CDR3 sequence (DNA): TGTGCCAGCTCACCAGCCGGGACAGGGGGCATCTACGAGCAGTACTTC. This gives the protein CASSPAGTGGIYEQYF.

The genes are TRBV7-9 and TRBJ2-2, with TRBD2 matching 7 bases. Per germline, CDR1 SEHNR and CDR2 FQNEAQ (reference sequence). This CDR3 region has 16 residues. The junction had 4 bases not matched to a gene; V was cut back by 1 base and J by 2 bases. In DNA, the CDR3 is TGTGCCAGCAGCTTAGTCTCTAGCGGAAACACCGGGGAGCTGTTTTTT. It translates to CASSLVSSGNTGELFF.

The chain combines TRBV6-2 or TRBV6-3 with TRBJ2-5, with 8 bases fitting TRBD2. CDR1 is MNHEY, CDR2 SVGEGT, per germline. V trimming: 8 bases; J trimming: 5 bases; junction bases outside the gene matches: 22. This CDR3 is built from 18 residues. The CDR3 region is CASGILADTEVYEETQYF. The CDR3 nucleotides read TGTGCCAGCGGCATACTAGCGGACACGGAAGTTTACGAGGAGACCCAGTACTTC.

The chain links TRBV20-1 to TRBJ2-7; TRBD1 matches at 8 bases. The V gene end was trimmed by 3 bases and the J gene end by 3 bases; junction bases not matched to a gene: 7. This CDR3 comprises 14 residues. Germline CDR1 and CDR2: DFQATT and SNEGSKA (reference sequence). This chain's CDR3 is CSASLNRGFYEQYF. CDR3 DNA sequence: TGCAGTGCTAGCCTTAACAGGGGGTTCTACGAGCAGTACTTC.